This T cell receptor beta chain is drawn from a study of cytomegalovirus exposure and HLA in healthy donors. General study findings and limits: Usually a TCR sequence was rare, but some public TCRs were found in many donors. It was 150 to 200 TCR beta chains that were listed as cytomegalovirus-associated.

Germline trimming cut 1 base from V and 0 bases from J; bases unmatched to any gene: 3. Germline V gives CDR1 SGDLS, CDR2 YYNGEE. The CDR3 is made up of 17 amino acids. Whereas donors were nominally healthy upon sampling, unrecorded immune exposures were probable. 60 Vbeta and 13 Jbeta primers were used in PCR. Repertoires were generated with immunoSEQ multiplex PCR, while TCRdb's copy carries only in-frame clones and drops some. The sample has approximately 210,000 clones; around 75% are singletons. This clone was picked up one time. Its antigen is as yet unknown. The V gene is TRBV9, the J gene TRBJ2-1, with 11 bases identical to TRBD2. This clonotype was obtained from a male donor in good health and CMV-seropositive. The sequenced sample was PBMCs. CDR3 sequence (DNA): TGTGCCAGCAGCGTACTTACTAGCGGGAGCTCCTACAATGAGCAGTTCTTC. Its protein is CASSVLTSGSSYNEQFF.